These 21 T cell receptor beta chains came from one sample sequenced in a study of blood T cell repertoires in COVID-19. Libraries were prepared by immunoSEQ multiplex PCR; TCRdb keeps only in-frame clonotypes and omits some of them. This repertoire shows around 320,000 clones, 89% found once; its top ten account for 11%. Sequences were obtained from peripheral blood. These receptors all stem from a woman in her twenties or thirties with COVID-19, enrolled during active disease.

V and J are TRBV15 and TRBJ2-1; D call uncertain. CDR3 length: 15 amino acids. Germline V gene lookup returns CDR1 LNHNV and CDR2 YYDKDF (reference sequence). Deletions cut 3 bases from V and 4 bases from J, with 13 bases between. The CDR3 DNA is TGTGCCACCAGCAGCCCCCCCGACGGGTACAATGAGCAGTTCTTC. Residues: CATSSPPDGYNEQFF.

This clone was observed a single time. The chain is built from TRBV5-6 and TRBJ2-2, with 12 bases matching TRBD2. This CDR3 spans 16 amino acids. CDR1 is SGHDT and CDR2 is YYEEEE in the germline V gene. The trim removed 4 bases at V and 5 bases at J, leaving 6 bases unmatched. DNA of the CDR3: TGTGCCAGCAGCAATCTAGCGGGGGGGCAGACCGGGGAGCTGTTTTTT. This sequence encodes CASSNLAGGQTGELFF. The whole variable domain, filled in from reference TRBV5-6 and TRBJ2-2, reads DAGVTQSPTHLIKTRGQQVTLRCSPKSGHDTVSWYQQALGQGPQFIFQYYEEEERQRGNFPDRFSGHQFPNYSSELNVNALLLGDSALYLCASSNLAGGQTGELFFGEGSRLTVL.

This clone was seen a handful of times. The sample holds other DNA sequences that translate to the same CDR3. The V gene is TRBV3-1 (or the pseudogene TRBV3-2), the J gene TRBJ1-1; D ambiguous. Germline V gives CDR1 LGHDT, CDR2 YNNKEL (reference sequence). This CDR3 has 11 residues. The germline V and J ends were trimmed by 8 bases and 4 bases, with 8 bases remaining between them. CDR3 coding DNA: TGTGCCAGCCGCGGAGGCACTGAAGCTTTCTTT. This sequence encodes CASRGGTEAFF.

The chain has TRBV4-1 and TRBJ2-5; TRBD2 aligns across 8 bases. V shed 4 bases and J 4 bases; nucleotides not matched to a gene: 8. There are 15 residues in the CDR3. Germline CDR1 is MGHRA and CDR2 is YSYEKL. The CDR3 bases are TGCGCCAGCAGCCGGACGGGGGGGCTGGCAGAGACCCAGTACTTC. Amino acids: CASSRTGGLAETQYF.

The chain has TRBV19 and TRBJ2-7; D gene unclear. Trimming removed 5 bases from V and 0 bases from J, with 14 bases in between. This CDR3 contains 15 residues. The germline CDR1 and CDR2 sequences are LNHDA and SQIVND (reference sequence). The CDR3 bases are TGTGCCAGTAGTCCTTACTCGAGAAGCTCCTACGAGCAGTACTTC. Its translation is CASSPYSRSSYEQYF.

This clone was counted a few times. The genes are TRBV6-5 and TRBJ1-2; tentative D call: TRBD1 (5 bases). The CDR3 extends over 13 amino acids. CDR1 MNHEY and CDR2 SVGAGI come from the germline V gene. Deletions cut 6 bases from V and 4 bases from J, with 12 bases between. The CDR3 DNA reads TGTGCCAGCAGAACGGCGGGGGGCTATGGCTACACCTTC. Amino acid sequence: CASRTAGGYGYTF.

The V and J genes are TRBV7-8 and TRBJ1-2; perhaps TRBD1 as D (5 bases). From germline, CDR1 is SGHVS and CDR2 FQNEAQ. The CDR3 runs 14 residues. The V end lost 0 bases, the J end lost 8 bases, and 13 bases lay between the germline ends. CDR3 nucleotides: TGTGCCAGCAGCTTAGCGGTAGGGGATCGCGGCTACACCTTC. Encoded protein: CASSLAVGDRGYTF.

The sample holds one count of this clone. The chain couples TRBV10-2 to TRBJ2-1, with D unresolved. This CDR3 has 12 residues. Deletions cut 2 bases from V and 7 bases from J, with 6 bases between. Germline-derived CDR1 and CDR2 are WSHSY and SAAADI. CDR3 DNA: TGCGCCAGCAGTGAGGCGCTAAATGAGCAGTTCTTC. Amino acid sequence: CASSEALNEQFF.

The chain uses TRBV6-5 and TRBJ2-7; 9 bases fit TRBD1. Germline V gene sequence: CDR1 MNHEY, CDR2 SVGAGI. Trimming took 4 bases from V and 0 from J; bases not matched to a gene: 7. The CDR3 loop spans 16 amino acids. CDR3 sequence: CASSSLGTGTSYEQYF. The CDR3 nucleotides read TGTGCCAGCAGTTCCCTCGGGACAGGGACCTCCTACGAGCAGTACTTC.

V gene TRBV30 combines with J gene TRBJ2-1; TRBD2 aligns across 10 bases. Germline-derived CDR1 and CDR2 are GTSNPN and SVGIG (reference sequence). The CDR3 loop spans 17 amino acids. V shed 0 bases and J 2 bases; nucleotides not matched to a gene: 7. The CDR3 bases are TGTGCCTGGAGTGTTTCACGGACTAGCGGCCCCTACAATGAGCAGTTCTTC. This gives the protein CAWSVSRTSGPYNEQFF.

J is TRBJ1-2 and V is TRBV15; TRBD1 matches at 8 bases. Germline V gene lookup returns CDR1 LNHNV and CDR2 YYDKDF (reference sequence). V trimming: 3 bases; J trimming: 13 bases; junction bases outside the gene matches: 10. The CDR3 spans 13 residues. CDR3 amino acids: CATSRDPDRAFTF. In DNA, the CDR3 is TGTGCCACCAGCAGGGATCCGGACAGGGCGTTCACCTTC.

The chain employs TRBV3-1 (or the pseudogene TRBV3-2) and TRBJ2-7, with TRBD1 matching 8 bases. CDR3 length equals 15 residues. V shed 1 base, J shed 8 bases, and the junction held 10 bases outside the gene matches. From germline, CDR1 is LGHDT and CDR2 YNNKEL (reference sequence). Here the CDR3 reads CASSQAGTGRYKQYF. CDR3 in DNA: TGTGCCAGCAGCCAAGCCGGGACAGGTAGATATAAGCAGTACTTC.

This sequence joins TRBV19 and TRBJ2-1; TRBD1 is a possible D gene (5 bases). This CDR3 spans 11 amino acids. Trimming stripped 3 bases from V and 10 bases from J, with 7 bases between. Germline CDR1 and CDR2: LNHDA and SQIVND (reference sequence). The CDR3 DNA is TGTGCCAGTAGTATCGCAGGGGAGCAGTTCTTC. Translation: CASSIAGEQFF.

This sequence joins TRBV6-5 and TRBJ2-5; perhaps TRBD1 as D (6 bases). Per the germline V gene, CDR1 is MNHEY and CDR2 is SVGAGI. Trimming shortened V by 6 bases and J by 0 bases, and 8 bases separated the two germline ends. The CDR3 loop spans 13 amino acids. CDR3 sequence: CASRGQYQETQYF. CDR3 sequence (DNA): TGTGCCAGCAGGGGACAATACCAAGAGACCCAGTACTTC.

The CDR3 is CASSVGTVLMGGYTF. The CDR3 nucleotides read TGTGCCAGCAGCGTAGGTACAGTTCTAATGGGTGGCTACACCTTC. This chain links TRBV9 with TRBJ1-2; D remains ambiguous. The CDR3 has 15 amino acids. Germline V gene data show CDR1 as SGDLS and CDR2 as YYNGEE. V was pared by 0 bases and J by 7 bases, with 16 bases between.

The chain carries TRBV7-2 and TRBJ2-4; 14 bases match TRBD2. This CDR3 contains 18 residues. V trimming: 4 bases; J trimming: 5 bases; junction bases outside the gene matches: 10. The germline CDR1 and CDR2 sequences are SGHTA and FQGNSA. The CDR3 loop reads CASSYHDGLAGGQNIQYF. The CDR3 nucleotides are TGTGCCAGCAGCTACCACGACGGACTAGCGGGGGGTCAAAACATTCAGTACTTC.

This rearrangement joins TRBV19 to TRBJ1-2, with TRBD1 matching 8 bases. After removal of 8 bases from V and 2 bases from J, the junction contained 7 bases not matched to a gene. The germline gives CDR1 LNHDA, CDR2 SQIVND (reference sequence). The CDR3 sequence is 14 residues long. CDR3 DNA sequence: TGTGCCAGTGAAACAGGGGGTCTGAACTATGGCTACACCTTC. Residues: CASETGGLNYGYTF. Looking up the rest from reference TRBV19 and TRBJ1-2 gives the full variable domain: DGGITQSPKYLFRKEGQNVTLSCEQNLNHDAMYWYRQDPGQGLRLIYYSQIVNDFQKGDIAEGYSVSREKKESFPLTVTSAQKNPTAFYLCASETGGLNYGYTFGSGTRLTVV.

V usage is TRBV7-9 and J usage is TRBJ1-2, with unresolved D. V was clipped by 5 bases and J by 6 bases, with 22 bases between them. CDR3 length: 16 amino acids. Per the germline V gene, CDR1 is SEHNR and CDR2 is FQNEAQ (reference sequence). CDR3 DNA: TGTGCCAGCAGCCAGAGTGACACCTCCATCGTCGATGGCTACACCTTC. This codes for CASSQSDTSIVDGYTF.

This clone was detected a few times. The chain is built from TRBV6-4 and TRBJ2-5; a possible D gene is TRBD2 (5 bases). Germline V lookup: CDR1 MRHNA, CDR2 SNTAGT. This CDR3 has 17 residues. Trimming shortened V by 4 bases and J by 5 bases, and 23 bases separated the two germline ends. CDR3 protein: CASSVHPPQLPGETQYF. The CDR3 bases are TGTGCCAGCAGTGTCCACCCCCCTCAACTCCCGGGGGAGACCCAGTACTTC.

The V gene is TRBV10-2, the J gene TRBJ1-5; D is possibly TRBD1 (5 bases). Trimming took 2 bases from V and 7 from J, leaving 15 bases between them. Germline lookup yields CDR1 WSHSY and CDR2 SAAADI. The CDR3 sequence is 15 residues long. Here the CDR3 DNA reads TGCGCCAGCAGTGAGAGGCAGGGAGGAGTCCAGCCCCAGCATTTT. Translation gives CASSERQGGVQPQHF.

The V and J genes are TRBV19 and TRBJ1-5, with TRBD1 as a possible D gene (6 bases). This CDR3 spans 13 amino acids. Germline CDR1 reads LNHDA; CDR2 reads SQIVND (reference sequence). The ends were cut back, 6 bases at V and 6 bases at J, with 12 bases in the middle. CDR3 loop: CASSWTVIQPQHF. As DNA, the CDR3 is TGTGCCAGTAGCTGGACAGTGATTCAGCCCCAGCATTTT.